The clone carrying this TCR beta chain occurred a few times. The TCR beta CDR3 regions underwent amplification using RNA transcripts as the source. HTBI primers were the set used in a first-round RT-PCR of the TCR CDR3. TCRdb ran MiXCR on the multiplex PCR reads and lists one entry per CDR3 protein. The sample has some 650,000 distinct CDR3 sequences; about a sixth are singletons. The data were taken from a study of T cells in Graves' hyperthyroidism and ophthalmopathy. CDR3 length: 15 amino acids. Germline-derived CDR1 and CDR2 are SGHTA and FQGNSA. Trimming removed 5 bases from V and 4 bases from J, with 17 bases in between.

The chain carries TRBV7-2 and TRBJ1-2; D call uncertain. The TCR comes from a woman aged 40 to 49 with Graves' ophthalmopathy. Specimen: blood. The CDR3 loop reads CASSPREGLAYGYTF. For the CDR3, the DNA is TGTGCCAGCAGCCCCCGTGAGGGTCTAGCCTATGGCTACACCTTC. Complete variable domain (other parts from reference TRBV7-2 and TRBJ1-2): GAGVSQSPSNKVTEKGKDVELRCDPISGHTALYWYRQSLGQGLEFLIYFQGNSAPDKSGLPSDRFSAERTGGSVSTLTIQRTQQEDSAVYLCASSPREGLAYGYTFGSGTRLTVV.